These T cell receptor beta chains were read from a single sample in a study of sequential checkpoint blockade in melanoma. The repertoire was sequenced with immunoSEQ multiplex PCR; TCRdb's copy has only in-frame clones and lacks some. Here the sample spans around 5,000 clones, approximately 19% being singletons. Here the sequenced sample was tumor tissue (inferred from file names), taken from a patient given nivolumab and ipilimumab in sequence. The receptors originated from a human donor with melanoma. CDR3s include the opening cysteine and the closing phenylalanine or tryptophan. Each record gives: V gene, J gene, D gene, clone size, CDR3 DNA, CDR3 protein. A D gene is named only where the DNA matches it firmly. Clone size is not always given. Where it is, it says once, few, many or a class for expanded clones.

>TRBV6-8|TRBJ2-7|.|.
TGTGCCAGCAGTTACTTCACTTCCTCCTCCTACGAGCAGTACTTC
CASSYFTSSSYEQYF
>TRBV28|TRBJ1-5|TRBD1|.
TGTGCGATTGGGTCCAGGGGGCGCGTCAATCAGCCCCAGCATTTT
CAIGSRGRVNQPQHF
>TRBV6-8|TRBJ1-1|.|few
TGTGCCAGCAGCCCCGAGTGGCGGGGGCGGAGCACTGAAGCTTTCTTT
CASSPEWRGRSTEAFF
>TRBV16|TRBJ1-4|.|few
TGTGCCAGCAGCCAATTCGGGGCAGGAGGGGAAAAACTGTTTTTT
CASSQFGAGGEKLFF
>TRBV7-6|TRBJ1-5|.|many
TGTGCCAGCAGCCAAACAGGGAAAGGCAATCAGCCCCAGCATTTT
CASSQTGKGNQPQHF
>TRBV11-3|TRBJ1-4|.|.
TGTGCCAGCACCCTTCCGGGGGTGGGTGAAAAACTGTTTTTT
CASTLPGVGEKLFF
>TRBV11-3|TRBJ2-5|TRBD2|few
TGTGCCAGCAGAACCGGGGGGGCCGGGCAGACCCAGTACTTC
CASRTGGAGQTQYF
>TRBV18|TRBJ2-3|TRBD2|.
TGTGCCAGCTCACCCAGGACCGGGAGGGATACGCAGTATTTT
CASSPRTGRDTQYF
>TRBV29-1|TRBJ2-6|.|.
TGCAGCGTCGGGGAATCTGGGGCCAACGTCCTGACTTTC
CSVGESGANVLTF
>TRBV4-1|TRBJ1-1|TRBD1|few
TGCGCCAGCAGCCAAGCGGACAGGCTGAACACTGAAGCTTTCTTT
CASSQADRLNTEAFF
>TRBV29-1|TRBJ1-2|.|.
TGCAGCGTTGGGGTAGGGGAGGATCACAACTATGGCTACACCTTC
CSVGVGEDHNYGYTF
>TRBV30|TRBJ1-5|.|.
TGTGCCTGGAGTGTAGGGTGGGCTTTCGGTGGGCCCCAGCATTTT
CAWSVGWAFGGPQHF
>TRBV5-1|TRBJ1-5|TRBD1|medium-sized
TGCGCCAGCAGCTTAAGGGGACAGGGGCTACAGCCCCAGCATTTT
CASSLRGQGLQPQHF
>TRBV6-8|TRBJ1-1|TRBD1|few
TGTGCCAGCAGTTACGCCAGGGGGCGAAACGCTGAAGCTTTCTTT
CASSYARGRNAEAFF
>TRBV11-3|TRBJ2-2|.|medium-sized
TGTGCCAGCAGCTTAGACGGGACGAACACCGGGGAGCTGTTTTTT
CASSLDGTNTGELFF
>TRBV18|TRBJ1-4|.|medium-sized
TGTGCCAGCTCCGATGGCAGCGGAAGCGAAAAACTGTTTTTT
CASSDGSGSEKLFF
>TRBV19|TRBJ2-1|.|.
TGTGCCAGTAGTATGGAAAGTATACTCCGTAACCTCTCCTACAATGAGCAGTTCTTC
CASSMESILRNLSYNEQFF
>TRBV19|TRBJ1-2|.|.
TGTGCCAGTAGTAGGGGGAGGGGCTCTTATGGCTACACCTTC
CASSRGRGSYGYTF
>TRBV6-4|TRBJ2-5|TRBD2|.
TGTGCCAGCAGTTACCCTCGACTAGCGGGGGGCCCCGAGACCCAGTACTTC
CASSYPRLAGGPETQYF
>TRBV5-1|TRBJ2-3|.|.
TGCGCCAGCAGCTCCCCCGCCCTGTACACAGATACGCAGTATTTT
CASSSPALYTDTQYF
>TRBV28|TRBJ2-2|TRBD1|few
TGTGCCAGCAGTCACCAGGGGGCGGTAGGCACCGGGGAGCTGTTTTTT
CASSHQGAVGTGELFF
>TRBV11-3|TRBJ2-7|.|many
TGTGCCAGCAGCTTAGAAGCCGGGGCCGGGGAGCAGTACTTC
CASSLEAGAGEQYF
>TRBV11-3|TRBJ2-5|.|many
TGTGCCAGCAGCCCTCGTTGGGTCCAAGAGACCCAGTACTTC
CASSPRWVQETQYF
>TRBV28|TRBJ2-3|.|large
TGTGCCAGCAGTTTATTGAGTAGGGGAACCACAGATACGCAGTATTTT
CASSLLSRGTTDTQYF
>TRBV9|TRBJ2-6|TRBD2|large
TGTGCCAGCAGCGTAGCCAGGGCGGGGGTTGGGGCCAACGTCCTGACTTTC
CASSVARAGVGANVLTF
>TRBV6-8|TRBJ2-3|TRBD2|medium-sized
TGTGCCAGCAGTTACTTAGCGGGGGCTATATCGGATACGCAGTATTTT
CASSYLAGAISDTQYF
>TRBV9|TRBJ2-1|.|few
TGTGCCAGCAGTGCCTTTCTCCAGGGTGAGCAGTTCTTC
CASSAFLQGEQFF
>TRBV9|TRBJ2-3|TRBD2|many
TGTGCCAGCAGCGTAGAGTTCCTAGCGGGAAGCACAGATACGCAGTATTTT
CASSVEFLAGSTDTQYF
>TRBV10-2|TRBJ1-2|.|once
TGCGCCAGCAGTCCGACAGGTTTGTCGGCTAACTATGGCTACACCTTC
CASSPTGLSANYGYTF
>TRBV6-8|TRBJ2-3|.|few
TGTGCCAGCAGTTACGATCCCCCTAGCACAGATACGCAGTATTTT
CASSYDPPSTDTQYF
>TRBV28|TRBJ2-2|.|few
TGTGCCAGCAGTTTATCCCCAGGGCGTATAAAGCCAGGGAACACCGGGGAGCTGTTTTTT
CASSLSPGRIKPGNTGELFF
>TRBV9|TRBJ1-5|TRBD1|few
TGTGCCAGCGGGGGACAGGGAAGTCAGCCCCAGCATTTT
CASGGQGSQPQHF
>TRBV28|TRBJ1-5|.|few
TGTGCTCTGTCGGACAGAGGGGGAACACACCAGCCCCAGCATTTT
CALSDRGGTHQPQHF
>TRBV18|TRBJ1-6|TRBD1|.
TGTGCCAGCTCACCGGGACAGCCGTATAATTCACCCCTCCACTTT
CASSPGQPYNSPLHF
>TRBV29-1|TRBJ2-7|.|.
TGCAGCGTTGAATTGGTGGGGGCGAGGTCCTACGAGCAGTACTTC
CSVELVGARSYEQYF
>TRBV19|TRBJ1-1|.|.
TGTGCCAGTAGACAACCGGGGGGCCGTTTAACGGATGAAGCTTTCTTT
CASRQPGGRLTDEAFF
>TRBV6-8|TRBJ2-2|TRBD2|medium-sized
TGTGCCAGCAGTGTCTACCGGCGGGGGGCCGGCGGGGAGCTGTTTTTT
CASSVYRRGAGGELFF
>TRBV18|TRBJ2-5|.|few
TGTGCCAGCTCAGACGACATCCAAGAGACCCAGTACTTC
CASSDDIQETQYF
>TRBV6-8|TRBJ2-1|TRBD2|many
TGTGCCAGCAGTTACTCGAAGCGGGGCCTCTCGCGGGGGCAGTTCTTC
CASSYSKRGLSRGQFF
>TRBV18|TRBJ2-3|TRBD1|.
TGTGCCAGCTCACCCTGGGACAGGATGAACACAGATACGCAGTATTTT
CASSPWDRMNTDTQYF
>TRBV7-6|TRBJ2-2|.|.
TGTGCCAGCAGCTCCCGCGGGACACAGGGATCCGGGGAGCTGTTTTTT
CASSSRGTQGSGELFF
>TRBV5-1|TRBJ1-1|.|.
TGCGCCAGCAGCTTGGCCTGGGGTGGAACTGAAGCTTTCTTT
CASSLAWGGTEAFF
>TRBV18|TRBJ2-1|TRBD1|.
TGTGCCAGCTCACTAAACAGGGGACAATACAATGAGCAGTTCTTC
CASSLNRGQYNEQFF
>TRBV30|TRBJ1-2|.|.
TGTGCCTGGAGCGACGGTAGGATTACCTCGAGGGGTGGCTACACCTTC
CAWSDGRITSRGGYTF
>TRBV6-8|TRBJ1-4|.|.
TGTGCCAGCAGTGTGGACAGTCTGGCTAATGAAAAACTGTTTTTT
CASSVDSLANEKLFF
>TRBV28|TRBJ2-7|.|few
TGTGCCAGCAGTCTAACACGTTACGACGAGCAGTACTTC
CASSLTRYDEQYF
>TRBV11-3|TRBJ1-1|.|medium-sized
TGTGCCAGCAGCTCACCGACAGTGAACACTGAAGCTTTCTTT
CASSSPTVNTEAFF
>TRBV10-2|TRBJ2-2|.|.
TGCGCCAGCAAGAACAAAGGCGCCGGGGAGCTGTTTTTT
CASKNKGAGELFF
>TRBV28|TRBJ1-2|.|.
TGTGCCAGCAGTACAGGGTTTTATGGCTACACCTTC
CASSTGFYGYTF
>TRBV11-3|TRBJ2-3|.|many
TGTGCCAGCAGCTTTACCCTCCAGCCCCCTACGCAGTATTTT
CASSFTLQPPTQYF
>TRBV6-8|TRBJ1-4|.|few
TGTGCCAGCAGCCAACTAACGATTGGCCAGACCAATGAAAAACTGTTTTTT
CASSQLTIGQTNEKLFF
>TRBV10-2|TRBJ2-1|TRBD1|few
TGCGCCAGCAGTGAACAGGGGGCCTACAATGAGCAGTTCTTC
CASSEQGAYNEQFF
>TRBV11-3|TRBJ2-7|.|.
TGTGCCAGCAGCTTTTGGCCGGAGCGGGACGAGCAGTACTTC
CASSFWPERDEQYF
>TRBV7-5|TRBJ2-3|.|.
TGTGCCAGCAGCCCTCAGCGGGGTTCCACAGATACGCAGTATTTT
CASSPQRGSTDTQYF
>TRBV29-1|TRBJ2-2|.|.
TGCAGCGTTGGAGGAGGGGGCTATAACACCGGGGAGCTGTTTTTT
CSVGGGGYNTGELFF
>TRBV6-8|TRBJ1-2|TRBD1|medium-sized
TGTGCCAGCAGCGCAACAGGGGCGGATGGCTACACCTTC
CASSATGADGYTF
>TRBV5-1|TRBJ1-1|TRBD1|.
TGCGCCAGCACAGGTCGACAGGGCTCCACTGAAGCTTTCTTT
CASTGRQGSTEAFF
>TRBV2|TRBJ1-4|TRBD1|few
TGTGCCAGAAGAACAGGGGACGAAAAACTGTTTTTT
CARRTGDEKLFF
>TRBV19|TRBJ2-3|TRBD1|.
TGTGCCAGTAGTCCGGACAGGGGAGCAGATACGCAGTATTTT
CASSPDRGADTQYF
>TRBV6-7|TRBJ1-6|.|many
TGTGCCAGCGGAGTCCTCCTCAATTCACCCCTCCACTTT
CASGVLLNSPLHF